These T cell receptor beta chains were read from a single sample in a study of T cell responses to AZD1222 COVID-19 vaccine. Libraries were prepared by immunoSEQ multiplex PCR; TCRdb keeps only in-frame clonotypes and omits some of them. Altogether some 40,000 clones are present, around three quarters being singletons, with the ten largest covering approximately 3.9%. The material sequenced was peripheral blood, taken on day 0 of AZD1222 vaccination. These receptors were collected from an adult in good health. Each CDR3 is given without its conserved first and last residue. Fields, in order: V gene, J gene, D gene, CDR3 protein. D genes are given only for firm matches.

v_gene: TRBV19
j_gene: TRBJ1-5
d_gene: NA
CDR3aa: ASRRGGTGSNQPQH

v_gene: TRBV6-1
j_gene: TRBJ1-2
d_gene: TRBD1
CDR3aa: ASSEGTGVNGYT

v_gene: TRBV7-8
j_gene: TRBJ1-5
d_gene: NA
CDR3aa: ASSPWAWQVPSAQH

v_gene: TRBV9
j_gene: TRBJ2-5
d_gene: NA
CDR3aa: ASSLGLQETQY

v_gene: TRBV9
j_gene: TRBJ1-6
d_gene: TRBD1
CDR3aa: ASSTGQANSPLH

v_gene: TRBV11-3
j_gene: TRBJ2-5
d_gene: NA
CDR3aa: ASSLDLSVGGTETQY

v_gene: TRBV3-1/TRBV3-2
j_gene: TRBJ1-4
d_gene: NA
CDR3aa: ASSHTQGSREKLF

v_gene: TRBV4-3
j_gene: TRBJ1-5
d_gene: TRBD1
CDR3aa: ASSQEDRGRQPQH

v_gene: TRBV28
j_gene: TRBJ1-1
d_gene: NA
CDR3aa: ASSVGGLGGTEAF

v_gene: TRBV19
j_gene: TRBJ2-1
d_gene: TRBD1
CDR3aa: ASSIQITGDRGYNEQF

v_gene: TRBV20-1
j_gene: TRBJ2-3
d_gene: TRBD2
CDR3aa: SASRASGGSDTQY

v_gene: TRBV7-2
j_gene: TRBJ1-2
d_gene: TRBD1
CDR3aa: ASNRQGEYGYT

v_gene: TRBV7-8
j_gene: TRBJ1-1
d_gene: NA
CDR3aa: ASSGRSGRVSTEAF

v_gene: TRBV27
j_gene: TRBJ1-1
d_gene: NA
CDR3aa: ASSLTGGGPYTEAF

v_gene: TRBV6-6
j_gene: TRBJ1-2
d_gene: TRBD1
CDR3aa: ASGEQGLSYGYT

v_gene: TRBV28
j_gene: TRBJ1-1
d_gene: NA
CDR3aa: ASRGGRTEAF

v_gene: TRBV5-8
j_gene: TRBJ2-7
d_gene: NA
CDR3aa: ASSLFGRGAY

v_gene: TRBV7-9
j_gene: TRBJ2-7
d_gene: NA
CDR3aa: ASSLETGFSYEQY

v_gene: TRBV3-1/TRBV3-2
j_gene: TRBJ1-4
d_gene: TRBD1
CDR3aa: ASTRQGDEKLF

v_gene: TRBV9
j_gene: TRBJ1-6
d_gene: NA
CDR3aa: ASSGRTANSPLH

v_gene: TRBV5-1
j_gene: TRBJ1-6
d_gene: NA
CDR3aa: ASSPGWNSPLH

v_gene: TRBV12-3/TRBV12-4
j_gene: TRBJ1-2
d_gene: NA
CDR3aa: ASSPLGAGGYT

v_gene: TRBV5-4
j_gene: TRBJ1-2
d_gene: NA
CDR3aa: ASSLSAAYGYT

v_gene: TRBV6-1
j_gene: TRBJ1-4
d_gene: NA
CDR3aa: ASSDGQGNEKLF

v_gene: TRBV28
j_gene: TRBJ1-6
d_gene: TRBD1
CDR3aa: ASSLRWGTGVNSPLH

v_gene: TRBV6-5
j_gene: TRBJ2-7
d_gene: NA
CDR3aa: ASSPQDQQYEQY

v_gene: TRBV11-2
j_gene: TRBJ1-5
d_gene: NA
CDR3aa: ASSLSINQPQH

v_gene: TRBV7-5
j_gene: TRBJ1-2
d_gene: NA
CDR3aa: ARSLPPRRDSWANYGYT

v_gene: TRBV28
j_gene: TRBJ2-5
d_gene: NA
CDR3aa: ASSFASRPETQY

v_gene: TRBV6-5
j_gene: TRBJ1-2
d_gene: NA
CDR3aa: ASSYPTANYGYT

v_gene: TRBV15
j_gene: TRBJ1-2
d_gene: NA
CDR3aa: ATSRVVGQPNGYT

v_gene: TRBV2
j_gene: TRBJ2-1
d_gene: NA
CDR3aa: ASRWGDEQF

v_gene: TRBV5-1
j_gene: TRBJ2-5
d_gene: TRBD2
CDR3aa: ASSSGLAGDQETQY

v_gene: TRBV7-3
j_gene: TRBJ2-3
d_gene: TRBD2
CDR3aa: ASSPGGGPTDTQY

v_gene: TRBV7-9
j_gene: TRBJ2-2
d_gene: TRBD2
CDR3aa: ANPTRGGDTGELF

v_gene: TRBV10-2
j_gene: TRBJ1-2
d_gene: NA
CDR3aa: ASSLDSTYGYT

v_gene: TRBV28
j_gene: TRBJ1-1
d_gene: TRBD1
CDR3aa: ASTRQGANTEAF

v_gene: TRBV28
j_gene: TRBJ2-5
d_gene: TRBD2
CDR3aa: ATYRTSRQETQY

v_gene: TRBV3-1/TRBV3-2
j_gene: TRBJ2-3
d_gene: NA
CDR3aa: ASSQDRTASTDTQY

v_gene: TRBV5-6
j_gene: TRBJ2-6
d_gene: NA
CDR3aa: ASSPVSVANVLT

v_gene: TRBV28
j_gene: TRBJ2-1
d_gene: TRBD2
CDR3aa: ASLVTSGGAYEQF

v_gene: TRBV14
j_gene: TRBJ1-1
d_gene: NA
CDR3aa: ASSQQLQTEDEAF

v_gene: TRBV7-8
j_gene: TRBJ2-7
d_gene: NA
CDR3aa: ASSLLPKRAEQY

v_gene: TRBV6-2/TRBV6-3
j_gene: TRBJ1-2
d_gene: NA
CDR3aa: ASTPLARQERGYT

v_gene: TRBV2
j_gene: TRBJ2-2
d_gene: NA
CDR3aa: AFPANTGELF

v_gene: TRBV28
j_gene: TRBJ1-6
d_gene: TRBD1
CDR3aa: ASSTNTPGQLYSPLH

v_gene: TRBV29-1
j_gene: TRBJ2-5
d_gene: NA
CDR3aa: SVEPHSRETQY

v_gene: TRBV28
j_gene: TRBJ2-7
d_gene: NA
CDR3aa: ASNLLGGFYEQY

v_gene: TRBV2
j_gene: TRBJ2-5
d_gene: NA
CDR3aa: ASSATAVAGETQY

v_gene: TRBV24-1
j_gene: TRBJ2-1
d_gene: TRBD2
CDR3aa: ATSGAVAWASGGSEQF

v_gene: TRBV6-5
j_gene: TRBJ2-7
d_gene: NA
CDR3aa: ASRTGGTYEQY

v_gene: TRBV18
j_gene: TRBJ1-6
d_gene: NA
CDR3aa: ASSPQGGEDSPLH

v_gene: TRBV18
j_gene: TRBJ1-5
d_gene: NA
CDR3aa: ASSPQDGSNQPQH

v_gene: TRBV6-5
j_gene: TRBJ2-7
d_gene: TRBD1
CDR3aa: ASSSGTGQPYEQY

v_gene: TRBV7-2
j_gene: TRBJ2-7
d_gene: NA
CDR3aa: ASSQGPRYEQY